The sequence of this T cell receptor beta chain was determined in a study of CD8 T cells in ankylosing spondylitis. TCRdb called the 5' RACE reads again in MiXCR, with one record for every CDR3 protein. Of 800,000 to 900,000 distinct CDR3 sequences detected, 12% appear once; the ten largest clones hold less than 0.65%. At least ten counts were recorded for this clonotype. No antigen is known for it. The study, taken as a whole, reports: A motif in TCR beta, a set of under 10 highly homologous variants, appeared characteristic of ankylosing spondylitis blood. The disease-linked clones had a CD8+ phenotype and low blood frequencies.

This clonotype was sampled from a male donor with ankylosing spondylitis. Sequenced material: blood, either unsorted or a sorted T cell fraction (not recorded which).

CDR3 protein: CASSQAITDTQYF. As DNA, the CDR3 is TGCGCCAGCAGCCAAGCTATCACAGATACGCAGTATTTT. V gene TRBV4-3 combines with J gene TRBJ2-3, with D unresolved. With 1 base removed from V and 2 bases from J, the gap between germline ends came to 4 bases. Germline V lookup: CDR1 LGHNA, CDR2 YSLEER. This CDR3 region has 13 residues.